The clone carrying this T cell receptor (beta chain) came up a few times. What it recognizes is unknown. This entry is derived from a study of human T cells and chemical hapten exposure. Using its own MiXCR run on the RACE reads, TCRdb lists one record per CDR3 protein. The sample holds 120,000 or so distinct CDR3 sequences, about 13% seen once. Study-wide results and caveats: Donors had alopecia, so their immune response may differ from healthy people's.

Germline trimming cut 5 bases from V and 3 bases from J; bases unmatched to any gene: 9. The CDR3 is 18 residues long. Germline CDR1 and CDR2: SGHVS and FNYEAQ. Indicated time point: pre-sensitization, week 0. The treatment here: therapeutic diphenylcyclopropenone sensitization with weekly scalp DPC. The chain carries TRBV7-6 and TRBJ2-3; 15 bases line up with TRBD2. The sequences come from whole blood, collected in connection with sensitization to the hapten diphenylcyclopropenone (DPC). The receptor comes from a woman between 18 and 29 years old with alopecia areata. Some clones in this sample may be carry-over from other donors' samples. CDR3 loop: CASSPWTSGGVGTDTQYF. CDR3 in DNA: TGTGCCAGCAGCCCTTGGACTAGCGGGGGGGTAGGAACAGATACGCAGTATTTT.